This TCR beta chain originates from a study of identical twins. Broader study findings: Insertions were fewer in abundant cord blood beta clonotypes, whereas memory repertoires showed none of this pattern. For zero-insertion analyses, partial confounding could come from invariant MAIT and iNKT cells.

Among all donors, each was a healthy Caucasian. Trimming cost V 6 bases and J 5 bases, with 16 bases left between them. Germline-derived CDR1 and CDR2 are SNHLY and FYNNEI. The CDR3 covers 14 residues. TCRdb ran MiXCR on the 5' RACE reads and lists one entry per CDR3 protein. The table records roughly 690,000 distinct CDR3 sequences, around 6% of them present only once. Notes on this clonotype: The antigen remains undetermined.

This chain connects TRBV2 to TRBJ1-2; D ambiguous. Sequencing input: naive T cells sorted from blood. The clonotype comes from a man aged 18 to 29 in good health. CDR3 amino acids: CASSTEGAIYGYTF. DNA for the CDR3: TGTGCCAGCAGCACGGAGGGCGCGATTTATGGCTACACCTTC.